The 8 T cell receptor beta chains reported below all come from one sample, sequenced in a study of OX40 agonist ivuxolimab in advanced cancers. The protocol was immunoSEQ multiplex PCR, while the TCRdb copy is restricted to in-frame clones and leaves out a portion. Found here are about 50,000 clones, roughly 83% of them singletons; the top ten hold roughly an eighth. This sample comprised CD4+ or CD8+ T cells sorted from blood, obtained in a trial of the OX40 agonist ivuxolimab. These receptors all come from an adult with an advanced solid tumor such as melanoma, head and neck, liver or kidney cancer.

This sequence joins TRBV28 and TRBJ2-2; 9 bases agree with TRBD1. Trimming at V came to 6 bases and at J to 5 bases, leaving 10 bases not matched to a gene. This CDR3 is 16 amino acids long. Germline CDR1 is MDHEN and CDR2 is SYDVKM. The CDR3 region has the DNA TGTGCCAGCAGCTTAGGCCGGACAGGGGTGACCGGGGAGCTGTTTTTT. Its protein is CASSLGRTGVTGELFF.

CDR3 loop: CASSQVRVNTGELFF. In nucleotides, the CDR3 is TGCGCCAGCAGCCAAGTCCGAGTGAACACCGGGGAGCTGTTTTTT. The chain is built from TRBV4-1 and TRBJ2-2; D uncertain. Trimming left V 1 base short and J 1 base short, with 7 bases between. The CDR3 extends over 15 amino acids. Per the germline V gene, CDR1 is MGHRA and CDR2 is YSYEKL.

This clone was seen a handful of times. Here the CDR3 DNA reads TGTGCCAGCAGCTCCCGAGAACGGACAGTTCCGACCTCTGAAGCTTTCTTT. Translation gives CASSSRERTVPTSEAFF. The V and J genes are TRBV7-8 and TRBJ1-1, with a tentative D call TRBD1 (6 bases). Germline V gene sequence: CDR1 SGHVS, CDR2 FQNEAQ. Between the trimmed V and J ends, which lost 4 bases and 6 bases, there was a span of 24 bases. The length of the CDR3 is 17 residues.

This rearrangement joins TRBV29-1 to TRBJ1-3; a possible D gene is TRBD1 (6 bases). The CDR3 runs 16 residues. Trimming left V 0 bases short and J 4 bases short, with 16 bases between. Germline V gives CDR1 SQVTM, CDR2 ANQGSEA. CDR3 DNA: TGCAGCGTTGAAGATCGGGGCAGGGGATCAGGAAACACCATATATTTT. Amino acids: CSVEDRGRGSGNTIYF. Drawing the rest from reference TRBV29-1 and TRBJ1-3, the complete variable domain is SAVISQKPSRDICQRGTSLTIQCQVDSQVTMMFWYRQQPGQSLTLIATANQGSEATYESGFVIDKFPISRPNLTFSTLTVSNMSPEDSSIYLCSVEDRGRGSGNTIYFGEGSWLTVV.

This clone has a handful of counts. This chain uses TRBV9 with TRBJ1-5; no clear D. The V gene lost 4 bases and the J gene lost 4 bases, with 9 bases spanning the gap. Germline V gives CDR1 SGDLS, CDR2 YYNGEE. This CDR3 spans 13 amino acids. In DNA form, the CDR3 reads TGTGCCAGCAGCCTCGGAAATAATCAGCCCCAGCATTTT. Its translation: CASSLGNNQPQHF.

The chain links TRBV27 to TRBJ2-7; D uncertain. The CDR3 is 13 amino acids. V was shortened by 3 bases and J by 1 base, with 7 bases between the two germline ends. The germline gives CDR1 MNHEY, CDR2 SMNVEV (reference sequence). The CDR3 coding sequence is TGTGCCAGCAGTTTTGACACGTCCTACGAGCAGTACTTC. This encodes CASSFDTSYEQYF.

This CDR3 is CASSKVLVPGTKNIQYF. CDR3 DNA: TGTGCCAGCAGCAAAGTACTGGTGCCCGGAACCAAAAACATTCAGTACTTC. The rearrangement joins TRBV21-1 to TRBJ2-4. TRBV21-1 is a recognized pseudogene. This CDR3 has 17 amino acids.

This chain uses TRBV5-5 with TRBJ1-1, with D possibly being TRBD1 (6 bases). Germline CDR1 reads SGHKS; CDR2 reads YYEKEE (reference sequence). The CDR3 loop spans 14 amino acids. V dropped 4 bases and J dropped 4 bases, with 14 bases sitting between them. CDR3 bases: TGTGCCAGCAGCCTCACAGGGAAGAGCACTGAAGCTTTCTTT. Protein product: CASSLTGKSTEAFF. The variable domain in full, with the rest retrieved from reference TRBV5-5 and TRBJ1-1, is DAGVTQSPTHLIKTRGQQVTLRCSPISGHKSVSWYQQVLGQGPQFIFQYYEKEERGRGNFPDRFSARQFPNYSSELNVNALLLGDSALYLCASSLTGKSTEAFFGQGTRLTVV.